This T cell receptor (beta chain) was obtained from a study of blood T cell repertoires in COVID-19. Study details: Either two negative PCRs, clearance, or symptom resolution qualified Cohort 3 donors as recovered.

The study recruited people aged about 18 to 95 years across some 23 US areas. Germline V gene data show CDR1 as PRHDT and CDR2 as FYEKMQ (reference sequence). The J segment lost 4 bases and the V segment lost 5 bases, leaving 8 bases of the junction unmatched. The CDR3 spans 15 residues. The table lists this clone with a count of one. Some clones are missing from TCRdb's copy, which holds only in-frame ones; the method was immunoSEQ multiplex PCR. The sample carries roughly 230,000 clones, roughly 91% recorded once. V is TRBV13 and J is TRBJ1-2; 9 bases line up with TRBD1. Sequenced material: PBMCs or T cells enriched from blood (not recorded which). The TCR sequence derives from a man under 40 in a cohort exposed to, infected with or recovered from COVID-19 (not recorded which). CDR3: CASSRRTGAGYGYTF. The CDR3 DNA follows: TGTGCCAGCAGCCGCCGGACAGGGGCGGGCTATGGCTACACCTTC.